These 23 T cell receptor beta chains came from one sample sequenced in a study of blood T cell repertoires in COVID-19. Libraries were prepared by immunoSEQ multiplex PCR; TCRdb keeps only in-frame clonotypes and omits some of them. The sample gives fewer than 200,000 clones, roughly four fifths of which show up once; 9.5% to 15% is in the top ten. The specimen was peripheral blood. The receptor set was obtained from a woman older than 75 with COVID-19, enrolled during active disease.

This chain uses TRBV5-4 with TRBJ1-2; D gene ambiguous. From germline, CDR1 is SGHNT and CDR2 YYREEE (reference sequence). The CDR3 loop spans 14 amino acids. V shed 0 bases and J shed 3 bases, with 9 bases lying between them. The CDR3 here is CASSLGVGDYGYTF. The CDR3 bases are TGTGCCAGCAGCTTGGGTGTGGGAGACTATGGCTACACCTTC. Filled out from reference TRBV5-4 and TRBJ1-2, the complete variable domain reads ETGVTQSPTHLIKTRGQQVTLRCSSQSGHNTVSWYQQALGQGPQFIFQYYREEENGRGNFPPRFSGLQFPNYSSELNVNALELDDSALYLCASSLGVGDYGYTFGSGTRLTVV.

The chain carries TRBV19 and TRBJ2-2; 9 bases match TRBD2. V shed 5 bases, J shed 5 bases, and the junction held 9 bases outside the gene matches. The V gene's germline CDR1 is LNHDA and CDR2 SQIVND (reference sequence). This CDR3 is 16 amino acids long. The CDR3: CASSPITSGHTGELFF. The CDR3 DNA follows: TGTGCCAGTAGTCCGATAACTAGCGGGCATACCGGGGAGCTGTTTTTT. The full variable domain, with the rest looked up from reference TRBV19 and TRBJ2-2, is DGGITQSPKYLFRKEGQNVTLSCEQNLNHDAMYWYRQDPGQGLRLIYYSQIVNDFQKGDIAEGYSVSREKKESFPLTVTSAQKNPTAFYLCASSPITSGHTGELFFGEGSRLTVL.

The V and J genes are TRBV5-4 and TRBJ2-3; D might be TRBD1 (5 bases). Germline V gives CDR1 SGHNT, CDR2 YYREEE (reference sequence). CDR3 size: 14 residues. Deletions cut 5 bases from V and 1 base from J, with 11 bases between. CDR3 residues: CASRRQMGTDTQYF. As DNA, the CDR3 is TGTGCCAGCAGAAGACAGATGGGCACAGATACGCAGTATTTT. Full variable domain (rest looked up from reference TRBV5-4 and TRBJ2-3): ETGVTQSPTHLIKTRGQQVTLRCSSQSGHNTVSWYQQALGQGPQFIFQYYREEENGRGNFPPRFSGLQFPNYSSELNVNALELDDSALYLCASRRQMGTDTQYFGPGTRLTVL.

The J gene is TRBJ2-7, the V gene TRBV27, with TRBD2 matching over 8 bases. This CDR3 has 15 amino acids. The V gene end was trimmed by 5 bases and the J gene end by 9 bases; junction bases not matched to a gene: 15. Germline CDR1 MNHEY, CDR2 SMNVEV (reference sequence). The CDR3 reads CASSPRLSGGPSQYF. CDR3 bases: TGTGCCAGCAGTCCCAGGCTCTCGGGAGGGCCGTCGCAGTACTTC.

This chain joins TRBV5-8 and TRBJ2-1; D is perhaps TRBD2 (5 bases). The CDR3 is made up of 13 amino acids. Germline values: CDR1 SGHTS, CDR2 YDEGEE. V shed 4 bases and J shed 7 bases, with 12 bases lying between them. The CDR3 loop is CASSLWTGNEQFF. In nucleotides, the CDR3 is TGTGCCAGCAGCCTCTGGACGGGAAATGAGCAGTTCTTC. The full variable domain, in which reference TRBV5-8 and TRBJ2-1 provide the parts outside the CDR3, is EAGVTQSPTHLIKTRGQQATLRCSPISGHTSVYWYQQALGLGLQFLLWYDEGEERNRGNFPPRFSGRQFPNYSSELNVNALELEDSALYLCASSLWTGNEQFFGPGTRLTVL.

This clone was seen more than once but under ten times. CDR3 DNA: TGTGCCAGCAGTTACGCCTCGCTAGGGAGGTATGGCTACACCTTC. The encoded protein is CASSYASLGRYGYTF. This chain joins TRBV6-2 or TRBV6-3 and TRBJ1-2; D is unclear. This CDR3 has 15 residues. Trimming left V 2 bases short and J 5 bases short, with 15 bases between. Germline V gene lookup returns CDR1 MNHEY and CDR2 SVGEGT.

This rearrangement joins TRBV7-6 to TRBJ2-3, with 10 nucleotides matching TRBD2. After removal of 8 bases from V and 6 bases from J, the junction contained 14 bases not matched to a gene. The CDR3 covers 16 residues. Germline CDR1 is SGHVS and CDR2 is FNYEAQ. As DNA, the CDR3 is TGTGCCAGCGTTAACCCTCAGCGGGGGGGCTTCGATACGCAGTATTTT. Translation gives CASVNPQRGGFDTQYF.

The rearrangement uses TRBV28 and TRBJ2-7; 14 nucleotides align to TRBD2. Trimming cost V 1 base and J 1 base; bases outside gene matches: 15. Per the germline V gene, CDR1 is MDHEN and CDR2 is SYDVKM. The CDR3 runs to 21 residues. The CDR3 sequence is CASSLFSVRTSGRRISYEQYF. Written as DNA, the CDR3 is TGTGCCAGCAGTTTATTTTCAGTGAGGACTAGCGGGAGGCGAATTTCCTACGAGCAGTACTTC. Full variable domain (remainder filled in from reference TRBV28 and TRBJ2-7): DVKVTQSSRYLVKRTGEKVFLECVQDMDHENMFWYRQDPGLGLRLIYFSYDVKMKEKGDIPEGYSVSREKKERFSLILESASTNQTSMYLCASSLFSVRTSGRRISYEQYFGPGTRLTVT.

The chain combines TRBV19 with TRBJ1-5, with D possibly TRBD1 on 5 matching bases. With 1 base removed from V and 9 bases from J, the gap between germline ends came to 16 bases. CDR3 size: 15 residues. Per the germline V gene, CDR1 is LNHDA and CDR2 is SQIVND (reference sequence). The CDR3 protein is CASSIVTGLSVPQHF. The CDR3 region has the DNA TGTGCCAGTAGTATAGTTACAGGCTTATCGGTGCCCCAGCATTTT.

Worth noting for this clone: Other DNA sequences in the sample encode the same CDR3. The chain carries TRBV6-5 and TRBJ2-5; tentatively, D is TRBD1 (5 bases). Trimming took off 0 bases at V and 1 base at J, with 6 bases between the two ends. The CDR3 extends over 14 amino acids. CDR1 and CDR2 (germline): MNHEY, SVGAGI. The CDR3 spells CASSYSGAQETQYF. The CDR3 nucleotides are TGTGCCAGCAGTTACTCAGGGGCCCAAGAGACCCAGTACTTC.

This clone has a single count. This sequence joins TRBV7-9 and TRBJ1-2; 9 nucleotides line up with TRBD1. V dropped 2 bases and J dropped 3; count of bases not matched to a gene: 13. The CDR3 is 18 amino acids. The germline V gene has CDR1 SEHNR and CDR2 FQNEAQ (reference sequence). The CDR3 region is CASSLSGTGWGVYYGYTF. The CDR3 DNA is TGTGCCAGCAGCTTAAGCGGGACAGGGTGGGGGGTGTACTATGGCTACACCTTC. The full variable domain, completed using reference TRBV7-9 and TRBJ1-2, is DTGVSQNPRHKITKRGQNVTFRCDPISEHNRLYWYRQTLGQGPEFLTYFQNEAQLEKSRLLSDRFSAERPKGSFSTLEIQRTEQGDSAMYLCASSLSGTGWGVYYGYTFGSGTRLTVV.

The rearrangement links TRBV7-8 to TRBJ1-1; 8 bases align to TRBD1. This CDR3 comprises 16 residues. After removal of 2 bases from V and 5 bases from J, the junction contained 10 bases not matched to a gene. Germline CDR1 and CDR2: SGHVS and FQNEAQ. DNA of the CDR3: TGTGCCAGCAGCTTACCTCCCGGACAGGGTCGGACTGAAGCTTTCTTT. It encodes CASSLPPGQGRTEAFF.

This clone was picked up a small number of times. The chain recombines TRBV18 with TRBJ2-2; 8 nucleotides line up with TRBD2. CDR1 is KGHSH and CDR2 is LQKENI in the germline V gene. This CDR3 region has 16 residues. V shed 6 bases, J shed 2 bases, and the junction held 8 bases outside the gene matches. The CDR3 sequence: CASSQSGTSNTGELFF. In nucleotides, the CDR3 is TGTGCCAGCTCGCAGTCCGGGACTAGTAACACCGGGGAGCTGTTTTTT.

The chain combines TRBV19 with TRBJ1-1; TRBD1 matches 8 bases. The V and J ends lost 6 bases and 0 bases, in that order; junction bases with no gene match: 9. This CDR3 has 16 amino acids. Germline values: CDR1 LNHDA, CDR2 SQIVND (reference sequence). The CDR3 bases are TGTGCCAGTAGAGAGGACAGGGTAAGTCTGAACACTGAAGCTTTCTTT. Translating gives CASREDRVSLNTEAFF.

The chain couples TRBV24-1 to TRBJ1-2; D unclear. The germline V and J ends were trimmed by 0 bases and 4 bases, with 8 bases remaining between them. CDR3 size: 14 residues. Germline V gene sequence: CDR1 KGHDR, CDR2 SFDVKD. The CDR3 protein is CATSDLNRRYGYTF. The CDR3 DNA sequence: TGTGCCACCAGTGATTTGAATCGTCGCTATGGCTACACCTTC.

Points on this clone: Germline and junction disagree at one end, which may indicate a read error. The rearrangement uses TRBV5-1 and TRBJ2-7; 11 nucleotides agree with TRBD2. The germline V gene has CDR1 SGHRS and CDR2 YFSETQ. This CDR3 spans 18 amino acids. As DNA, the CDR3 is TGCGCCAGCAGCTTGAGGCCAGTAGCGGGGGGGCTCTCCGACGAGCAGTACTTC. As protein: CASSLRPVAGGLSDEQYF.

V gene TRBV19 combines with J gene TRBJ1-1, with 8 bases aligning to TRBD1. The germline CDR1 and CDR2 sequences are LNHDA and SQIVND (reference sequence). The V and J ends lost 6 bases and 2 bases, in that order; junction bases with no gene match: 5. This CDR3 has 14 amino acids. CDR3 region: CASRPDRGNTEAFF. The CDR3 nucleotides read TGTGCCAGTAGACCCGACAGGGGTAACACTGAAGCTTTCTTT.

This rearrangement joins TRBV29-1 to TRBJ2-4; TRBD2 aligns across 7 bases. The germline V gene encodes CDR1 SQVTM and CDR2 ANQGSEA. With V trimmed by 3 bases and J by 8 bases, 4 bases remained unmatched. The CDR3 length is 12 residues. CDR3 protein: CSVDNGGDIQYF. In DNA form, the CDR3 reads TGCAGCGTTGATAATGGGGGGGACATTCAGTACTTC.

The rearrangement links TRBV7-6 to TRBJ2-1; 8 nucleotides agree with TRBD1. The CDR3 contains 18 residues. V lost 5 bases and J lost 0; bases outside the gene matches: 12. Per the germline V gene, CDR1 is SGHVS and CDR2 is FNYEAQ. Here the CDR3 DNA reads TGTGCCAGCAGCCCCTTGACAGGGGCGATAACCTCCTACAATGAGCAGTTCTTC. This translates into CASSPLTGAITSYNEQFF.

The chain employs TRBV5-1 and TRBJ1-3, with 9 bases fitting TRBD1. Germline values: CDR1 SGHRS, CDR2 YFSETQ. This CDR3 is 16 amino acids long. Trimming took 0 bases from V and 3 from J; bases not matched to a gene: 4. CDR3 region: CASSLGDRAGGNTIYF. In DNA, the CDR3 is TGCGCCAGCAGCTTGGGGGACAGGGCAGGTGGAAACACCATATATTTT.

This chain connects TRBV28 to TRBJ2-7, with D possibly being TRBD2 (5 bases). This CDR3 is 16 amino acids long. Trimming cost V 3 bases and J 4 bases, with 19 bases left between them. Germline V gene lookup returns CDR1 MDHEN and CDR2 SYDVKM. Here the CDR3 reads CASSFLTQPRDYEQYF. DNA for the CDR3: TGTGCCAGCAGTTTCCTAACGCAGCCCCGGGATTACGAGCAGTACTTC.

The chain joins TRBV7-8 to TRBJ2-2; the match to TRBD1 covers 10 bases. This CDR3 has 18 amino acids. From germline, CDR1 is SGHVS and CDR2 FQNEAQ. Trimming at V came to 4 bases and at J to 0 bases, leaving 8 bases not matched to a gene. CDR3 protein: CASSSTGGRSANTGELFF. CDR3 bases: TGTGCCAGCAGCTCGACAGGGGGCCGATCCGCGAACACCGGGGAGCTGTTTTTT.

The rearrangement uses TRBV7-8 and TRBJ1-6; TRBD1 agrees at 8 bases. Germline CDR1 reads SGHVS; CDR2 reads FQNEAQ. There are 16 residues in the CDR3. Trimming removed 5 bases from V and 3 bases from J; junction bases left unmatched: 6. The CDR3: CASSPRQGSYNSPLHF. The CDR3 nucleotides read TGTGCCAGCAGCCCACGACAGGGGAGCTATAATTCACCCCTCCACTTT.